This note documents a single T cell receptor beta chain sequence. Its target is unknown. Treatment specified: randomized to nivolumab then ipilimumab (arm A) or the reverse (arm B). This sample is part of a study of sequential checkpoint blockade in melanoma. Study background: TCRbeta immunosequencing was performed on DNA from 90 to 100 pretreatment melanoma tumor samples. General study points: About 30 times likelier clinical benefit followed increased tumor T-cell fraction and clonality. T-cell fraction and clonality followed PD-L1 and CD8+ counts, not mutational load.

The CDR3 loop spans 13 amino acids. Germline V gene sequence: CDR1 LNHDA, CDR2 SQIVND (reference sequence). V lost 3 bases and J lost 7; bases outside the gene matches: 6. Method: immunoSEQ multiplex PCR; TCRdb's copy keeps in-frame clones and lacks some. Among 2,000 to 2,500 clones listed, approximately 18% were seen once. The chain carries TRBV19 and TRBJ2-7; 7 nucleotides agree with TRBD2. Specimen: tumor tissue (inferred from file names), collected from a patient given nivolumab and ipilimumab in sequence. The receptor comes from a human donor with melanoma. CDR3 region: CASSMGGTREQYF. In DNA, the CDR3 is TGTGCCAGTAGTATGGGGGGGACGAGGGAGCAGTACTTC.